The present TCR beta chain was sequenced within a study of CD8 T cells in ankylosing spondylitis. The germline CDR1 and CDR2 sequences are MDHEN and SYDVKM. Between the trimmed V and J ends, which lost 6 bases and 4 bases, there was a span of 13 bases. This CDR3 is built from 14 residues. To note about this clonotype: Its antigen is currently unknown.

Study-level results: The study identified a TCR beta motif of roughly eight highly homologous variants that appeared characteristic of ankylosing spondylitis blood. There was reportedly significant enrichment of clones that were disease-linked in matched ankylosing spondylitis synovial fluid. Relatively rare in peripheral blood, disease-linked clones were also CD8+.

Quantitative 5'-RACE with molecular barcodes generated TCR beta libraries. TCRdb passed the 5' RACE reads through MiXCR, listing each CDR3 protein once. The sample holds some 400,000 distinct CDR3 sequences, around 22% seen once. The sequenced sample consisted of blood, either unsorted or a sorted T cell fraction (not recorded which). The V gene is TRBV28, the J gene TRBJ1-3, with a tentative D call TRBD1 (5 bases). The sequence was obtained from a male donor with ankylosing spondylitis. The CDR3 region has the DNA TGTGCCAGCAGAAGACCGGGGCCCGGAAACACCATATATTTT. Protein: CASRRPGPGNTIYF.